The 10 T cell receptor beta chains below come from one sample, sequenced in a study of blood T cell repertoires in COVID-19. TCRdb's copy holds only in-frame clones and misses some; the assay was immunoSEQ multiplex PCR. The sample holds more than 95,000 clones, roughly nine tenths seen once. Specimen: peripheral blood. Every receptor here comes from a man between 65 and 85 years old who had recovered from COVID-19.

The chain is built from TRBV5-6 and TRBJ1-1; D possibly corresponds to TRBD1 (6 bases). V shed 2 bases and J shed 1 base, with 9 bases lying between them. Per the germline V gene, CDR1 is SGHDT and CDR2 is YYEEEE. CDR3 length: 14 residues. CDR3 DNA: TGTGCCAGCAGCTTAAGCAGGGGGAACACTGAAGCTTTCTTT. It is translated as CASSLSRGNTEAFF.

This clone was counted only a few times. The genes are TRBV19 and TRBJ2-3; D not certain. The CDR3 contains 14 residues. CDR1 and CDR2 (germline): LNHDA, SQIVND (reference sequence). V lost 5 bases and J lost 6, with 15 bases in between. CDR3 in amino acids: CASSPRIGLDTQYF. CDR3 DNA: TGTGCCAGTAGTCCACGCATCGGGTTGGATACGCAGTATTTT.

The DNA for the CDR3 is TGTGCCAGCAGCCAAGGGACTCCCGGATACAATGAGCAGTTCTTC. Its translation is CASSQGTPGYNEQFF. The rearrangement joins TRBV3-1 (or the pseudogene TRBV3-2) to TRBJ2-1; D perhaps matches TRBD2 (5 bases). This CDR3 comprises 15 residues. Trimming removed 1 base from V and 4 bases from J, with 11 bases in between. CDR1 and CDR2 (germline): LGHDT, YNNKEL (reference sequence).

This clone came up once. The chain recombines TRBV7-2 with TRBJ2-5, with 14 bases lining up with TRBD2. The CDR3 extends over 17 amino acids. Germline V gives CDR1 SGHTA, CDR2 FQGNSA. V shed 6 bases and J 4 bases; nucleotides not matched to a gene: 10. The CDR3 reads CASSMGLAGVAGETQYF. The CDR3, as DNA: TGTGCCAGCAGTATGGGACTAGCGGGAGTGGCGGGAGAGACCCAGTACTTC. The full variable domain, its missing parts supplied by reference TRBV7-2 and TRBJ2-5, is GAGVSQSPSNKVTEKGKDVELRCDPISGHTALYWYRQSLGQGLEFLIYFQGNSAPDKSGLPSDRFSAERTGGSVSTLTIQRTQQEDSAVYLCASSMGLAGVAGETQYFGPGTRLLVL.

The chain employs TRBV29-1 and TRBJ2-7; no definite D call. V was pared by 4 bases and J by 3 bases, with 13 bases between. This CDR3 has 13 residues. CDR1 and CDR2 (germline): SQVTM, ANQGSEA. Here the CDR3 DNA reads TGCAGCGTTGTCGTCAGAGGAGACTACGAGCAGTACTTC. Protein product: CSVVVRGDYEQYF.

J is TRBJ1-5 and V is TRBV5-1; the D gene is possibly TRBD1 (5 bases). V was cut by 0 bases and J by 5 bases, with 6 bases left in between. This CDR3 spans 13 amino acids. Germline V gene sequence: CDR1 SGHRS, CDR2 YFSETQ. The CDR3, as DNA: TGCGCCAGCAGCTTGGCGGGGGATCAGCCCCAGCATTTT. It encodes CASSLAGDQPQHF.

This clone occurred once. The V and J genes are TRBV4-2 and TRBJ2-1; maybe TRBD2 (7 bases). CDR1 LGHNA and CDR2 YNFKEQ come from the germline V gene. V lost 8 bases to trimming and J lost 4 bases, with 15 bases between them. This CDR3 has 14 residues. The DNA of the CDR3 is TGTGCCAGCGACCGGGGGGCCAATTACAATGAGCAGTTCTTC. This encodes CASDRGANYNEQFF.

The CDR3: CAISREDRGNSPLHF. CDR3 in DNA: TGTGCCATCAGTAGAGAGGACAGGGGAAATTCACCCCTCCACTTT. V is TRBV10-3 and J is TRBJ1-6; 9 positions match TRBD1. Trimming cost V 5 bases and J 7 bases; bases outside gene matches: 6. This CDR3 has 15 residues. Germline loops: CDR1 ENHRY, CDR2 SYGVKD.

The V call is TRBV4-1, the J call TRBJ1-2; the match to TRBD1 covers 11 bases. Germline V lookup: CDR1 MGHRA, CDR2 YSYEKL. The CDR3 loop spans 13 amino acids. V gave up 3 bases and J gave up 13 bases; unmatched junction bases: 7. In DNA form, the CDR3 reads TGCGCCAGCAGCCAGCTCCGGGACAGGGGGGGCACCTTC. It codes for CASSQLRDRGGTF.

This chain uses TRBV12-3 or TRBV12-4 with TRBJ2-1, with 7 bases matching TRBD1. The CDR3 covers 13 residues. J was trimmed by 3 bases and V by 6 bases; bases with no gene match: 2. This chain's CDR3 is CASRRDSYNEQFF. DNA for the CDR3: TGTGCCAGCAGAAGGGACAGCTACAATGAGCAGTTCTTC.